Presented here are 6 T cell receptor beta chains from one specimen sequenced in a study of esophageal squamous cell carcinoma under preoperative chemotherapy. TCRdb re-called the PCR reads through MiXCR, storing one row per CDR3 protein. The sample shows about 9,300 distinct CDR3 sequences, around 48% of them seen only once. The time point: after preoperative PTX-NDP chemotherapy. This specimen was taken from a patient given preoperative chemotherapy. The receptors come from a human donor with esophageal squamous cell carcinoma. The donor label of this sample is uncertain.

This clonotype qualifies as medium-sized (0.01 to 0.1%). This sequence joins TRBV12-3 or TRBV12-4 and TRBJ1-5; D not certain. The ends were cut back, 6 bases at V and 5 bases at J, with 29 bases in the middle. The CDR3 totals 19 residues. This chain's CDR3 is CASSTLGLRHHTPHQPQHF. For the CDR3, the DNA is TGTGCCAGCAGCACTCTGGGCCTGAGGCATCACACGCCGCATCAGCCCCAGCATTTT.

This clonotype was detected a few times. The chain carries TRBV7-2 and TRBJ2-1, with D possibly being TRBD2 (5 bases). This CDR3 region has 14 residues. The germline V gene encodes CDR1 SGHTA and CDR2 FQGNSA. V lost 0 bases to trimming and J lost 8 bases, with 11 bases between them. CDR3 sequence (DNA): TGTGCCAGCAGCTTAGCCCTAGCCGGGGATGAGCAGTTCTTC. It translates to CASSLALAGDEQFF.

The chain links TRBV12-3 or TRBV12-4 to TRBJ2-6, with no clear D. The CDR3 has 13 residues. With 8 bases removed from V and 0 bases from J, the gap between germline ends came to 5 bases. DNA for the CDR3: TGTGCCAGCCAAATCTCTGGGGCCAACGTCCTGACTTTC. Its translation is CASQISGANVLTF.

The CDR3 nucleotides read TGTGCCAGCATGGGCAGGGGCTGGAGTCAGCCCCAGCATTTT. Amino acid sequence: CASMGRGWSQPQHF. This chain joins TRBV12-3 or TRBV12-4 and TRBJ1-5; tentative D call: TRBD1 (6 bases). V gave up 7 bases and J gave up 6 bases, with 16 bases separating them. CDR3 length equals 14 residues.

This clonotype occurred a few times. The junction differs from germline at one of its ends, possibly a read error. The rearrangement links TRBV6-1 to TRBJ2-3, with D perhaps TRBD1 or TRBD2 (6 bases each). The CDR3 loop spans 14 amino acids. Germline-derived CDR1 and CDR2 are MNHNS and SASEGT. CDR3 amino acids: CAGSGGRGQDTQYF. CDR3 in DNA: TGTGCGGGCAGTGGGGGGCGAGGCCAAGATACGCAGTACTTT.

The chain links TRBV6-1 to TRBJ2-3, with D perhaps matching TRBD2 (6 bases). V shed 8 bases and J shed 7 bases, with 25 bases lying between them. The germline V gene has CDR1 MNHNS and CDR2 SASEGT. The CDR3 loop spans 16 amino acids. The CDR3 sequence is CASRRLARRAKNTQYF. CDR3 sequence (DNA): TGTGCCAGCCGCAGACTGGCGCGGAGGGCCAAAAATACGCAGTATTTT.